This TCR beta chain came from a study of cytomegalovirus exposure and HLA in healthy donors. Study conclusions and caveats: CMV serostatus was the sole immune exposure information available. A later analysis, which compared TCR beta chains of equal frequency, found the HLA-associated ones more clonally expanded. In a later analysis, a genetic analysis reported fewer productive-TCR N-insertions in an Asian-associated ancestry cluster than the cohort average.

In germline, CDR1 is SGHRS, CDR2 YFSETQ. After removal of 1 base from V and 7 bases from J, the junction contained 6 bases not matched to a gene. The CDR3 length is 16 residues. On this clone: Its target is not known.

The PCR ran on 60 Vbeta and 13 Jbeta primers. Only in-frame clones appear in the TCRdb table, and some are missing; sequencing was by immunoSEQ multiplex PCR. The table lists hundreds of thousands of clones, around 64% of them singletons. The clonotype originates from a man in his forties in good health and CMV-seropositive. The sample consisted of PBMCs. This chain connects TRBV5-1 to TRBJ2-1, with 12 bases identical to TRBD2. The chain's CDR3 is CASSLSLGLAGNEQFF. CDR3 coding DNA: TGCGCCAGCAGCTTGTCCCTAGGACTAGCGGGGAATGAGCAGTTCTTC.